This entry concerns a single T cell receptor beta chain. This could be a read error, since a much larger clone is one nucleotide away. These data originate in a study of T cells in Graves' hyperthyroidism and ophthalmopathy. Germline loops: CDR1 SGHAT, CDR2 FQNNGV. There are 16 residues in the CDR3. It was RNA transcripts that yielded the amplified TCR beta CDR3 regions. HTBI primers were used for first-round RT-PCR of the TCR CDR3. MiXCR, applied by TCRdb to the multiplex PCR reads, yields one record per CDR3 protein. Of hundreds of thousands of distinct CDR3 sequences in the sample, about 15% were seen once. Each diagnosis drew on symptoms, thyroxine, TRAb, thyroid ultrasound and orbital computed tomography findings.

The clonotype comes from a woman aged 40 to 50 with Graves' hyperthyroidism. The chain carries TRBV11-2 and TRBJ2-5, with 13 bases identical to TRBD2. The sequenced material came from blood. The CDR3 DNA sequence: TGTGCCAGCAGCTTCCGACTAGCGGGAGGCCAAGAGGCCCAGTACTTC. It translates to CASSFRLAGGQEAQYF. Full variable domain (missing parts from reference TRBV11-2 and TRBJ2-5): EAGVAQSPRYKIIEKRQSVAFWCNPISGHATLYWYQQILGQGPKLLIQFQNNGVVDDSQLPKDRFSAERLKGVDSTLKIQPAKLEDSAVYLCASSFRLAGGQEAQYFGPGTRLLVL.